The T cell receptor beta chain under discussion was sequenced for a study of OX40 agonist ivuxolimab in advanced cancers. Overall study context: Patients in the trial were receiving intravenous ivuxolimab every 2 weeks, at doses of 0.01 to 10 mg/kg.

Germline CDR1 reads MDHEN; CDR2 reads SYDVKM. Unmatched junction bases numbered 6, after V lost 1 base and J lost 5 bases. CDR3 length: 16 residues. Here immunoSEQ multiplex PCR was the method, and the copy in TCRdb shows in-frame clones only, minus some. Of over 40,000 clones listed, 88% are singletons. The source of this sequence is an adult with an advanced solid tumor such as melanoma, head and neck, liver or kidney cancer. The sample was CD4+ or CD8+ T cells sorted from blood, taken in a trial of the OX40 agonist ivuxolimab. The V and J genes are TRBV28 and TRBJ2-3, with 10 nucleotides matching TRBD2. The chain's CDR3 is CASSLSSGRGEDTQYF. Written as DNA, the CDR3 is TGTGCCAGCAGTTTATCCAGCGGGAGGGGGGAAGATACGCAGTATTTT.